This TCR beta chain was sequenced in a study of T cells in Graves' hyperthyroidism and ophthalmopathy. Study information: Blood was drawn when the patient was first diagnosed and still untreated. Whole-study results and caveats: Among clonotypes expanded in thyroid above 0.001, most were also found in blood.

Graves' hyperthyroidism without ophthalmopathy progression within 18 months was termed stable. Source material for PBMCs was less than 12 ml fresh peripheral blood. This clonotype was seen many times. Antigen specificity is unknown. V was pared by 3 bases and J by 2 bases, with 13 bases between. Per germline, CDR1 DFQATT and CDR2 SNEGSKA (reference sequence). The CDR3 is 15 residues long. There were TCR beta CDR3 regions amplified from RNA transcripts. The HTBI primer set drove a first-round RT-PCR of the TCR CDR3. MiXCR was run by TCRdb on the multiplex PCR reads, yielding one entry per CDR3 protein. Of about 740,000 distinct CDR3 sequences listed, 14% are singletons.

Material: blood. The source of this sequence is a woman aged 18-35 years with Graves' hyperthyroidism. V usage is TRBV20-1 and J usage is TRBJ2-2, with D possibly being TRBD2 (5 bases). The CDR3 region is CSASSGGTNTGELFF. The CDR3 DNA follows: TGCAGTGCTAGTTCAGGAGGCACCAACACCGGGGAGCTGTTTTTT.